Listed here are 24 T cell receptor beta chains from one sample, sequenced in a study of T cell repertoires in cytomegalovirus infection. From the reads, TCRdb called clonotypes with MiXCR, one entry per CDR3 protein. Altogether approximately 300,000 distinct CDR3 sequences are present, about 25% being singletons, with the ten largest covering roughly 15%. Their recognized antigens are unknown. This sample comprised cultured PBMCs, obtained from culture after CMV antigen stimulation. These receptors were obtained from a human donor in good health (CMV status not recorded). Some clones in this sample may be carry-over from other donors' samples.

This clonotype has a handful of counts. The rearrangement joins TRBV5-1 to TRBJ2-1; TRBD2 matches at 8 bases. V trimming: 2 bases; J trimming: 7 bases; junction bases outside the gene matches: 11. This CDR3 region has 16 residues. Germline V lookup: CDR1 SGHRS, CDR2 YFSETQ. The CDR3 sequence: CASSFRAGRGGNEQFF. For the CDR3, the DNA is TGCGCCAGCAGCTTCCGAGCGGGACGGGGGGGGAATGAGCAGTTCTTC.

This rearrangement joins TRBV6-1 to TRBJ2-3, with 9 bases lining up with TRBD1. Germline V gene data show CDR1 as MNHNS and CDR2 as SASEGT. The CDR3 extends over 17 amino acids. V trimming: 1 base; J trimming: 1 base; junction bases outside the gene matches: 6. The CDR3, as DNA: TGTGCCAGCAGTGAAGGGGACAGGGCCCAAGGCACAGATACGCAGTATTTT. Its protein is CASSEGDRAQGTDTQYF.

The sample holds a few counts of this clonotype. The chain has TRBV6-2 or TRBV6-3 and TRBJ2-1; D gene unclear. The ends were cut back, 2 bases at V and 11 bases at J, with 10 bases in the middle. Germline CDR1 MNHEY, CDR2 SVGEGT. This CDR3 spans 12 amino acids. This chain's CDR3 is CASSYPHSKQFF. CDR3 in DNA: TGTGCCAGCAGTTACCCCCACAGTAAGCAGTTCTTC.

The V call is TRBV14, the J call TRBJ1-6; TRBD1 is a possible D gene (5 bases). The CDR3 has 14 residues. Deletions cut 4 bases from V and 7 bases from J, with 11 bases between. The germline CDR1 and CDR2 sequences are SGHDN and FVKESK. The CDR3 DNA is TGTGCCAGCAGCCGGGGGGACCGCAATTCACCCCTCCACTTT. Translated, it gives CASSRGDRNSPLHF.

CDR3 sequence (DNA): TGTGCCAGTAGGACCAGGACAGGGGGCCGGTACAATGAGCAGTTCTTC. It codes for CASRTRTGGRYNEQFF. The genes are TRBV19 and TRBJ2-1; 11 nucleotides match TRBD1. The V and J ends lost 6 bases and 4 bases, in that order; junction bases with no gene match: 8. Germline V CDR1 and CDR2: LNHDA, SQIVND (reference sequence). The CDR3 length is 16 residues.

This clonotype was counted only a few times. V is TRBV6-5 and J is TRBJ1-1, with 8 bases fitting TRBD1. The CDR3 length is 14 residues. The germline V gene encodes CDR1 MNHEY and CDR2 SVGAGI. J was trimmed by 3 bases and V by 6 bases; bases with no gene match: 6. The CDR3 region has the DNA TGTGCCAGCAGCCCGACAGGGGTTGACACTGAAGCTTTCTTT. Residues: CASSPTGVDTEAFF.

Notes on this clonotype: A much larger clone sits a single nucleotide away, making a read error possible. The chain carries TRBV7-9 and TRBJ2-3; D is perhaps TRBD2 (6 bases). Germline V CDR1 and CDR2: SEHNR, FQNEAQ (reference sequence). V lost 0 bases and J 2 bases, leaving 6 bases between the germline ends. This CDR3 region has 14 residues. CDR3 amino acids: CASSLAGLTDTQYF. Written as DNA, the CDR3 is TGTGCCAGCAGCTTAGCGGGACTCACAGATACGCAGTATTTT.

CDR3 in DNA: TGTGCCATCAGTGGGGGCGGAGGGAACACCGGGGAGCTGTTTTTT. It specifies CAISGGGGNTGELFF. The chain links TRBV10-3 to TRBJ2-2; D is possibly TRBD1 or TRBD2 (5 bases each). The CDR3 contains 15 residues. V was shortened by 4 bases and J by 1 base, with 10 bases between the two germline ends. CDR1 is ENHRY, CDR2 SYGVKD, per germline.

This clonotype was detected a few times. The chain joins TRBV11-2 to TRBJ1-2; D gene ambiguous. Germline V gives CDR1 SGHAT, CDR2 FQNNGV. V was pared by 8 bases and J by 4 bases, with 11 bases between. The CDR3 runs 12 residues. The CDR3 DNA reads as TGTGCCAGCTCAGGTGGACTCTATGGCTACACCTTC. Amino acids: CASSGGLYGYTF.

The CDR3 nucleotides are TGCGCCAGCAGCCAAGATGGTAAAGGAGGGCATGGCTACACCTTC. As protein: CASSQDGKGGHGYTF. The chain joins TRBV4-3 to TRBJ1-2, with D hard to call. V shed 0 bases and J shed 6 bases, with 14 bases lying between them. The CDR3 contains 15 residues. CDR1 and CDR2 (germline): LGHNA, YSLEER.

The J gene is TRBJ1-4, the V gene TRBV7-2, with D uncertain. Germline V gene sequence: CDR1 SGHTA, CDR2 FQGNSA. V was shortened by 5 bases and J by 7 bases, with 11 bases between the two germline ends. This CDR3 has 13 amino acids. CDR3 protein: CASSVMDGEKLFF. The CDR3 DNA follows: TGTGCCAGCAGCGTCATGGACGGTGAAAAACTGTTTTTT.

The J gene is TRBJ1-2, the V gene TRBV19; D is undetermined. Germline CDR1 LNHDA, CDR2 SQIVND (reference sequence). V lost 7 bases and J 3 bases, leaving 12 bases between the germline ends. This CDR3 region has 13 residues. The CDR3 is CASKQTPDYGYTF. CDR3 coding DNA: TGTGCCAGTAAACAGACCCCTGACTATGGCTACACCTTC.

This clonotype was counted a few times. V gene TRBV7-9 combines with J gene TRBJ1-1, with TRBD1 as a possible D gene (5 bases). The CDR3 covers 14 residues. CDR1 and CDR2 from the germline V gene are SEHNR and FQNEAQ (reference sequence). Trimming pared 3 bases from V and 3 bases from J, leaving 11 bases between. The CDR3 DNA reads TGTGCCAGCAGCTTTGAAGAGGGACACACTGAAGCTTTCTTT. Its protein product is CASSFEEGHTEAFF.

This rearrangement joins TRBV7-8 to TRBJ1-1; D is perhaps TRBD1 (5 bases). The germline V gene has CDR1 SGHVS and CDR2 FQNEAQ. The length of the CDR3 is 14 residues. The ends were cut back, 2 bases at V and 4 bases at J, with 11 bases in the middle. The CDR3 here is CASSLHGDATEAFF. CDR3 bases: TGTGCCAGCAGCTTACACGGGGACGCCACTGAAGCTTTCTTT.

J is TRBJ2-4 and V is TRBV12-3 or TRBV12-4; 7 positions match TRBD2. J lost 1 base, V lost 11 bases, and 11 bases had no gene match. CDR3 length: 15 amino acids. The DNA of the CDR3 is TGTGCCGCTGGGGGGGGGGGGTTCGCCAAAAACATTCAGTACTTC. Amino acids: CAAGGGGFAKNIQYF.

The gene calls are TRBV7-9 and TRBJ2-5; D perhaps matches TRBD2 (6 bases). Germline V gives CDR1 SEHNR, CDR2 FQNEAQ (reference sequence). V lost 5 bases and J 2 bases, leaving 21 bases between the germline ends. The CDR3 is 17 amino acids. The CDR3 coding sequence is TGTGCCAGCAGCGCGGAAGGGTCGGGAGTGGTTCAAGAGACCCAGTACTTC. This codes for CASSAEGSGVVQETQYF.

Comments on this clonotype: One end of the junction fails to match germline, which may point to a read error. In nucleotides, the CDR3 is TGCGCCAGCAGCGGGGGGACTAGCGGGTATAAAAATGAGCAGTTCTTC. Amino acids: CASSGGTSGYKNEQFF. The rearrangement uses TRBV13 and TRBJ2-1; 12 bases map to TRBD2. Germline-derived CDR1 and CDR2 are PRHDT and FYEKMQ (reference sequence). This CDR3 is 16 amino acids long.

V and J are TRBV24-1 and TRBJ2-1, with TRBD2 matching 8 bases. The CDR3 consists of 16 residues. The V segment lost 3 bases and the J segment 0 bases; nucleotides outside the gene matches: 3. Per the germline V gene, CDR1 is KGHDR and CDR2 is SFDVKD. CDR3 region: CATSDGGRSSYNEQFF. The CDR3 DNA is TGTGCCACCAGTGATGGCGGGAGGAGCTCCTACAATGAGCAGTTCTTC.

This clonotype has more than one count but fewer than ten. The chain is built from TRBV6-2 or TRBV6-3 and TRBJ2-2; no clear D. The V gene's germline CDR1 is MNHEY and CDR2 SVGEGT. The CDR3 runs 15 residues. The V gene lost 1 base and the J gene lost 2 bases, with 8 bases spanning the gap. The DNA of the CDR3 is TGTGCCAGCAGTTACTTTACAGCCAACACCGGGGAGCTGTTTTTT. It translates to CASSYFTANTGELFF.

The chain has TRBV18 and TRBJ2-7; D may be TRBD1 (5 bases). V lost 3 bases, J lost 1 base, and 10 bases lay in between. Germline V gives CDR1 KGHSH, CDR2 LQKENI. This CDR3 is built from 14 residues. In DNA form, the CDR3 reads TGTGCCAGCTCACCTTTCGACAGATCCTACGAGCAGTACTTC. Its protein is CASSPFDRSYEQYF.

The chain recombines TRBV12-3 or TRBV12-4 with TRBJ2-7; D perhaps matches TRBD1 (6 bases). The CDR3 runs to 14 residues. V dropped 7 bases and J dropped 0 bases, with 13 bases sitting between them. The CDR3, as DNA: TGTGCCAGCACCCAGGGGCGGGCCTCCTACGAGCAGTACTTC. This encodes CASTQGRASYEQYF.

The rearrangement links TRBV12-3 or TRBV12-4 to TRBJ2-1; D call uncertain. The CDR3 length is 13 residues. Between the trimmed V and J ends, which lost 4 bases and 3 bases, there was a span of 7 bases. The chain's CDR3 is CASSYSLYNEQFF. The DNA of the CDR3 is TGTGCCAGCAGTTATTCCCTCTACAATGAGCAGTTCTTC.

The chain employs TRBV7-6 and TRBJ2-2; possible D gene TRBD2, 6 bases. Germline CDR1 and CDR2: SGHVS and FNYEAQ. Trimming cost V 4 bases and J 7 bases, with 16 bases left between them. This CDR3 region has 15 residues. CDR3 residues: CASSSTLGGNGELFF. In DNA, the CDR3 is TGTGCCAGCAGCTCAACCTTGGGGGGTAACGGGGAGCTGTTTTTT.

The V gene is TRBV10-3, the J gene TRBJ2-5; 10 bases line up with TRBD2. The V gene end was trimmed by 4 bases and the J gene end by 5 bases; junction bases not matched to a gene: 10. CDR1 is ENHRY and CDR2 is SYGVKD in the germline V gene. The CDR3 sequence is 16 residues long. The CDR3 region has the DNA TGTGCCATCAGTGGTGAAGCGGGAGGGCCGAGGGAGACCCAGTACTTC. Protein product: CAISGEAGGPRETQYF.